This is a list of T cell receptor beta chains from one sample in a study of blood T cell repertoires in COVID-19. Here immunoSEQ multiplex PCR was the method, and the copy in TCRdb shows in-frame clones only, minus some. The table shows 100,000 to 150,000 clones, with approximately 74% occurring only once. Sample: peripheral blood. These receptor sequences come from a man older than 75 with COVID-19, enrolled during active disease. Each CDR3 is given with its conserved first and last residue. The order of the fields is J gene, CDR3 length, V gene, CDR3 protein.

TRBJ2-7,15,TRBV28,CASSPTSGRSYEQYF
TRBJ2-1,16,TRBV10-1,CASSDFLAGSYNEQFF
TRBJ2-3,17,TRBV24-1,CATSDTGSHGGEDTQYF
TRBJ1-1,12,TRBV6-5,CASKARRTEAFF
TRBJ2-3,12,TRBV12-3/TRBV12-4,CASRPDWDTQYF
TRBJ2-2,15,TRBV6-5,CASSSTGINTGELFF
TRBJ1-2,14,TRBV5-8,CASSSGGFGYGYTF
TRBJ2-3,16,TRBV5-5,CASSPTWDREADTQYF
TRBJ2-7,15,TRBV7-3,CASSLAPGLANEQYF
TRBJ2-3,15,TRBV6-5,CASSLAGWGSDTQYF
TRBJ1-4,15,TRBV4-1,CASSQGADYNEKLFF
TRBJ1-2,14,TRBV27,CASSSFSSNYGYTF
TRBJ2-1,14,TRBV3-1/TRBV3-2,CASGLGPRAEGQFF
TRBJ2-5,14,TRBV28,CASSLLALGPTQYF
TRBJ2-2,14,TRBV28,CASIVGLGTGELFF
TRBJ1-4,14,TRBV19,CASSPSATNEKLFF
TRBJ2-2,14,TRBV7-3,CASSPGQNTGELFF
TRBJ1-1,15,TRBV5-1,CASSLEGYPDTEAFF
TRBJ2-7,15,TRBV2,CASSAGLAGDPEQYF
TRBJ1-1,15,TRBV20-1,CSASGQGRANTEAFF
TRBJ2-2,18,TRBV4-1,CASSQDPGTSGRAGELFF
TRBJ1-5,15,TRBV28,CASSPQGSSNQPQHF
TRBJ2-1,17,TRBV20-1,CSASKPSTSGTGNEQFF
TRBJ2-1,14,TRBV3-1/TRBV3-2,CASSKPSSYNEQFF
TRBJ2-1,15,TRBV2,CASSDWQASGLEQFF
TRBJ2-7,15,TRBV15,CATRQREGIIDEQYF
TRBJ2-7,13,TRBV7-2,CASSPQRAYEQYF
TRBJ1-2,14,TRBV7-8,CASSLANVNYGYTF
TRBJ2-5,14,TRBV29-1,CSVLDSTLGETQYF
TRBJ2-1,14,TRBV6-5,CASSYIGNYNEQFF
TRBJ2-7,14,TRBV7-2,CASSLPTTSYEQYF
TRBJ1-3,15,TRBV9,CASSPSGQPHNTIYF
TRBJ1-2,15,TRBV28,CASSQGGATRYGYTF
TRBJ1-4,12,TRBV7-9,CASSLQGWKLFF
TRBJ2-1,13,TRBV28,CASIGVSYNEQFF